The present TCR beta chain was sequenced within a study of cytomegalovirus exposure and HLA in healthy donors. Whole-study findings and limits: An observed cluster of highly shared sequence variants was recorded as a likely sequencing artifact. Available immune exposure information was restricted to CMV serostatus only. Reports state that TCR beta sequences accurately predicted most subjects' HLA-A and HLA-B alleles.

To note about this clone: Its antigen is unidentified.

Germline V CDR1 and CDR2: MGHRA, YSYEKL. The CDR3 extends over 16 amino acids. Trimming took 3 bases from V and 7 from J, leaving 18 bases between them. 13 Jbeta primers and 60 Vbeta primers were used for the PCR. As processed by the authors: Later, 80 million or so unique TCR beta chains were counted in an analysis, and some 11 million of them were shared. Method: immunoSEQ multiplex PCR; TCRdb's copy keeps in-frame clones and lacks some. Clone size and the V and J calls come from that table; the DNA yielded D and trimming. The table lists some 69,000 clones, approximately 79% of them singletons. The chain recombines TRBV4-1 with TRBJ1-4; weak D call: TRBD1 (6 bases). Sequencing used PBMCs. The receptor was isolated from a woman younger than 45 in good health and CMV-seronegative. The DNA for the CDR3 is TGCGCCAGCAGCCAGAGCCTACAGGGCCCGGGTGAAAAACTGTTTTTT. It codes for CASSQSLQGPGEKLFF.